Sequencing of this TCR beta chain was carried out in a study of shared clonotypes between healthy human individuals. Germline-derived CDR1 and CDR2 are SGDLS and YYNGEE. Trimming removed 0 bases from V and 0 bases from J; junction bases left unmatched: 13. This CDR3 has 19 amino acids. Assay: immunoSEQ multiplex PCR; the TCRdb copy retains only in-frame clones and omits some. The table lists some 2 million clones, roughly 95% of them singletons. CD45RO negativity and positive selection for CCR7 defined naive CD8 cells, a population that excluded terminally differentiated effector memory CD45RA+ cells.

Sequenced material: naive CD8+ T cells sorted from blood. V is TRBV9 and J is TRBJ2-5, with 8 bases that match TRBD1. The sequence derives from a young man in good health. The CDR3 DNA follows: TGTGCCAGCAGCGTAGCCCGGTGGGGGACAGGATTGTACCAAGAGACCCAGTACTTC. Amino acid sequence: CASSVARWGTGLYQETQYF.